This T cell receptor beta chain was captured in a study of blood T cell repertoires in COVID-19. Germline CDR1 SGHTA, CDR2 FQGNSA. V gave up 5 bases and J gave up 6 bases; unmatched junction bases: 6. CDR3 size: 15 residues. Sequencing was performed with immunoSEQ multiplex PCR; in TCRdb, only in-frame clones are kept and a portion is missing. The data show 250,000 to 300,000 clones, 82% seen once. The sequenced material came from PBMCs or T cells enriched from blood (not recorded which). The TCR sequence derives from a man aged 35-49 years who had been exposed to COVID-19. V usage is TRBV7-2 and J usage is TRBJ2-1; 11 bases line up with TRBD2. The CDR3 loop is CASSTGLAGSNEQFF. The CDR3 DNA reads as TGTGCCAGCAGCACCGGACTAGCGGGCAGCAATGAGCAGTTCTTC.